These 15 T cell receptor beta chains share one sample of origin, sequenced in a study of shared clonotypes between healthy human individuals. Method: immunoSEQ multiplex PCR; TCRdb's copy keeps in-frame clones and lacks some. The sample comprises about 710,000 clones, 72% of which are singletons, and about 1.8% rests with the top ten. Sequenced sample: memory CD4+ T cells sorted from blood. Regarding subset: CD45RA-negative fraction. The source is a woman aged 25 to 39 in good health.

The rearrangement uses TRBV30 and TRBJ2-5; no clear D gene. The V gene's germline CDR1 is GTSNPN and CDR2 SVGIG (reference sequence). The CDR3 spans 14 residues. Deletions cut 3 bases from V and 4 bases from J, with 15 bases between. The CDR3 sequence: CAWSPPRGRETQYF. CDR3 DNA: TGTGCCTGGAGCCCCCCGAGAGGCCGAGAGACCCAGTACTTC.

The chain uses TRBV5-4 and TRBJ2-5; TRBD1 is a possible D gene (6 bases). The CDR3 totals 14 residues. Trimming shortened V by 1 base and J by 4 bases, and 11 bases separated the two germline ends. Looked up from germline, CDR1 is SGHNT and CDR2 is YYREEE (reference sequence). CDR3 protein: CASSLPTGTETQYF. The CDR3 DNA is TGTGCCAGCAGCTTGCCCACAGGGACAGAGACCCAGTACTTC.

This sequence joins TRBV18 and TRBJ2-4; TRBD1 matches 10 bases. This CDR3 is built from 18 residues. Germline assignment: CDR1 KGHSH and CDR2 LQKENI. The V segment lost 1 base and the J segment 2 bases; nucleotides outside the gene matches: 8. The CDR3 spells CASSPLTGGQGTKNIQYF. DNA for the CDR3: TGTGCCAGCTCACCACTTACGGGGGGACAGGGGACCAAAAACATTCAGTACTTC.

The chain carries TRBV18 and TRBJ2-3; 7 bases match TRBD1. Per germline, CDR1 KGHSH and CDR2 LQKENI. The CDR3 runs 15 residues. V gave up 5 bases and J gave up 2 bases; unmatched junction bases: 7. The CDR3: CASSFSQGDTDTQYF. CDR3 DNA sequence: TGTGCCAGCTCATTCTCCCAGGGGGACACAGATACGCAGTATTTT.

This chain's CDR3 is CASSTLDRADEQFF. The CDR3 DNA sequence: TGTGCCAGCAGCACCTTGGACAGGGCGGATGAGCAGTTCTTC. The rearrangement uses TRBV5-6 and TRBJ2-1; TRBD1 aligns across 8 bases. Germline loops: CDR1 SGHDT, CDR2 YYEEEE. V was clipped by 4 bases and J by 8 bases; unmatched bases: 8. CDR3 length: 14 residues.

The chain joins TRBV19 to TRBJ1-1; TRBD1 agrees at 7 bases. The V gene's germline CDR1 is LNHDA and CDR2 SQIVND (reference sequence). CDR3 size: 16 residues. J gave up 0 bases and V 1 base, and 5 bases lay outside the gene matches. CDR3 amino acids: CASSIASRGVNTEAFF. CDR3 sequence (DNA): TGTGCCAGTAGTATAGCATCCAGGGGGGTGAACACTGAAGCTTTCTTT.

This clone was picked up a small number of times. Other DNA sequences in the sample encode the same CDR3. V is TRBV28 and J is TRBJ1-2, with 7 bases matching TRBD1. Germline V gene lookup returns CDR1 MDHEN and CDR2 SYDVKM. V lost 6 bases, J lost 5 bases, and 6 bases stayed unmatched. This CDR3 region has 13 residues. The CDR3 bases are TGTGCCAGCAGGGGAACAGGGGATTATGGCTACACCTTC. Its protein product is CASRGTGDYGYTF.

The J gene is TRBJ2-5, the V gene TRBV19, with TRBD2 matching over 7 bases. V lost 6 bases and J lost 0; bases outside the gene matches: 4. There are 14 residues in the CDR3. Germline loops: CDR1 LNHDA, CDR2 SQIVND (reference sequence). CDR3 residues: CASSQLANQETQYF. CDR3 in DNA: TGTGCCAGTAGCCAACTAGCGAACCAAGAGACCCAGTACTTC. Combining the CDR3 with reference TRBV19 and TRBJ2-5 gives the whole variable domain DGGITQSPKYLFRKEGQNVTLSCEQNLNHDAMYWYRQDPGQGLRLIYYSQIVNDFQKGDIAEGYSVSREKKESFPLTVTSAQKNPTAFYLCASSQLANQETQYFGPGTRLLVL.

J is TRBJ2-4 and V is TRBV19; D is unresolved. Trimming took off 6 bases at V and 0 bases at J, with 12 bases between the two ends. CDR1 is LNHDA and CDR2 is SQIVND in the germline V gene (reference sequence). The CDR3 contains 15 residues. The CDR3 protein is CASRSGQLAKNIQYF. The CDR3, as DNA: TGTGCCAGTAGGTCGGGCCAACTAGCCAAAAACATTCAGTACTTC.

The sample holds one count of this clone. This chain links TRBV7-2 with TRBJ1-6; D unclear. The V gene lost 0 bases and the J gene lost 7 bases, with 4 bases spanning the gap. Germline CDR1 reads SGHTA; CDR2 reads FQGNSA. CDR3 length equals 13 residues. CDR3 DNA sequence: TGTGCCAGCAGCTTAGCTCTAAATTCACCCCTCCACTTT. Residues: CASSLALNSPLHF.

This chain uses TRBV11-3 with TRBJ2-5; 7 bases agree with TRBD2. The CDR3 length is 14 residues. V lost 1 base, J lost 4 bases, and 3 bases stayed unmatched. Per germline, CDR1 SGHNT and CDR2 YENEEA. CDR3 residues: CASSLAGGGETQYF. The DNA for the CDR3 is TGTGCCAGCAGCTTAGCGGGAGGAGGAGAGACCCAGTACTTC.

To note about this clone: A far larger clone is a single base away, which makes a read error likely. This chain uses TRBV28 with TRBJ2-7, with TRBD2 matching 12 bases. The CDR3 is 16 amino acids. After removal of 6 bases from V and 6 bases from J, the junction contained 12 bases not matched to a gene. Looked up from germline, CDR1 is MDHEN and CDR2 is SYDVKM. In DNA form, the CDR3 reads TGTGCCAGCAGGCGGGCGAGACTAGCGGGAGCATCCGAGCAGTACTTC. Amino acid sequence: CASRRARLAGASEQYF.

The CDR3: CASSPDSNTGELFF. CDR3 nucleotide sequence: TGTGCCAGCAGCCCTGATTCGAACACCGGGGAGCTGTTTTTT. The rearrangement uses TRBV11-2 and TRBJ2-2; unclear D gene. The CDR3 length is 14 residues. Germline V lookup: CDR1 SGHAT, CDR2 FQNNGV. Trimming pared 5 bases from V and 0 bases from J, leaving 7 bases between.

This CDR3 is CASSFGGLGTGELFF. The CDR3, as DNA: TGTGCCAGCAGTTTCGGAGGGCTCGGCACCGGGGAGCTGTTTTTT. The chain carries TRBV27 and TRBJ2-2, with D perhaps matching TRBD2 (6 bases). This CDR3 is built from 15 residues. V lost 3 bases and J 4 bases, leaving 12 bases between the germline ends. CDR1 and CDR2 (germline): MNHEY, SMNVEV (reference sequence).

On this clone itself: Other nucleotide sequences from this sample produce the same CDR3. The CDR3 nucleotides are TGTGCCAGCAGTGAAAGGCTAGCGGGAGCCGAGCAGTACTTC. It translates to CASSERLAGAEQYF. J is TRBJ2-7 and V is TRBV6-1, with TRBD2 matching 10 bases. Germline V lookup: CDR1 MNHNS, CDR2 SASEGT. After removal of 2 bases from V and 6 bases from J, the junction contained 4 bases not matched to a gene. This CDR3 contains 14 residues.